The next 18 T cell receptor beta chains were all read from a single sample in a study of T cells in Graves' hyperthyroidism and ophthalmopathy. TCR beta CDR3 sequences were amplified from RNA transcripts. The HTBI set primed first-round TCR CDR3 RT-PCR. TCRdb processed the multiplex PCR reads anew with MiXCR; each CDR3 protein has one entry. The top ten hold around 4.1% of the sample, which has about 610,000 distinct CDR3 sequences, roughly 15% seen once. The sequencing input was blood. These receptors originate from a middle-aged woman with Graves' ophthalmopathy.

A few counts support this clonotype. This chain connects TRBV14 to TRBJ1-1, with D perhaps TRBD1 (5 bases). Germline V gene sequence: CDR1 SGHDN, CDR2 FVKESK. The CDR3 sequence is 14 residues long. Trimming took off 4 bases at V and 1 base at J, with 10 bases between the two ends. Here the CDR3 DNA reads TGTGCCAGCAGCCCCAGGGACTGGAACACTGAAGCTTTCTTT. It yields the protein CASSPRDWNTEAFF.

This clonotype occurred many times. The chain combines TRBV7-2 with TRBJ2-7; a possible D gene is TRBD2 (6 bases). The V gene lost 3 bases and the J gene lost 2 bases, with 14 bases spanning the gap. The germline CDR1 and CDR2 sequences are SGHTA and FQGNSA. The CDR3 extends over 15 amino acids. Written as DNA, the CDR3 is TGTGCCAGCAGCTTGGAGGGATGGGGGACCTACGAGCAGTACTTC. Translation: CASSLEGWGTYEQYF.

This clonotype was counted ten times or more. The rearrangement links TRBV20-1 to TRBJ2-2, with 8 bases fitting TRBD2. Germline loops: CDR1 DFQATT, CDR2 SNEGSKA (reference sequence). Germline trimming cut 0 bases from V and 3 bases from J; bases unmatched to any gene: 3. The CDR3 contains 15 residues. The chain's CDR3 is CSARDTGRDTGELFF. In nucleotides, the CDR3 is TGCAGTGCTAGAGATACCGGGAGGGACACCGGGGAGCTGTTTTTT.

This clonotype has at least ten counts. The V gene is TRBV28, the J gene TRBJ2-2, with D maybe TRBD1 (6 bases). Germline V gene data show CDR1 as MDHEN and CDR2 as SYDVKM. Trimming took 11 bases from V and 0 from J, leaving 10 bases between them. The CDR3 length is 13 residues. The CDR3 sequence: CASRTANTGELFF. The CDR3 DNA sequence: TGTGCCTCAAGGACAGCGAACACCGGGGAGCTGTTTTTT.

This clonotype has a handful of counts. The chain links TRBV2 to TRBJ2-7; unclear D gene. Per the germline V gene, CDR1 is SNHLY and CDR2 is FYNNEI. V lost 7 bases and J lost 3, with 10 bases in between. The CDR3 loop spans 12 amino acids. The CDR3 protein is CASTSTVYEQYF. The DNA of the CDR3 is TGTGCCAGCACTTCAACTGTCTACGAGCAGTACTTC.

The CDR3 DNA is TGTGCCAGCAGCAAAGGTTCTAGCGGGACCTACGAGCAGTACTTC. Its protein is CASSKGSSGTYEQYF. This chain links TRBV7-9 with TRBJ2-7; TRBD2 agrees at 9 bases. V trimming: 5 bases; J trimming: 2 bases; junction bases outside the gene matches: 7. The CDR3 is 15 amino acids. Germline CDR1 reads SEHNR; CDR2 reads FQNEAQ (reference sequence).

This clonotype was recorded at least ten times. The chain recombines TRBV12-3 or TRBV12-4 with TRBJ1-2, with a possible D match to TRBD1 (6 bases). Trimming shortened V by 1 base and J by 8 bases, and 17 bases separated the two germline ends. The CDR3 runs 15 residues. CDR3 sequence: CASSLDNGGQRGYTF. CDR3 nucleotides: TGTGCCAGCAGTTTAGACAACGGGGGGCAGCGAGGCTACACCTTC.

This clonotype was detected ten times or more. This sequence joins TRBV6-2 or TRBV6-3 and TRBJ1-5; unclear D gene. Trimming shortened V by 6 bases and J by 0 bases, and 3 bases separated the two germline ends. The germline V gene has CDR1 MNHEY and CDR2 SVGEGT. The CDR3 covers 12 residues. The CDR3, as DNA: TGTGCCAGCAGACTTAGCAATCAGCCCCAGCATTTT. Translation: CASRLSNQPQHF.

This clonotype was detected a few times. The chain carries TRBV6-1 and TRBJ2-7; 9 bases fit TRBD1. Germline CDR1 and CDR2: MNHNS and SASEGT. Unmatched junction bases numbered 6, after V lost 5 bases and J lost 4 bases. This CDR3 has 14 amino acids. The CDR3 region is CASSISTGGYEQYF. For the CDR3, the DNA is TGTGCCAGCAGTATTTCGACAGGGGGGTACGAGCAGTACTTC.

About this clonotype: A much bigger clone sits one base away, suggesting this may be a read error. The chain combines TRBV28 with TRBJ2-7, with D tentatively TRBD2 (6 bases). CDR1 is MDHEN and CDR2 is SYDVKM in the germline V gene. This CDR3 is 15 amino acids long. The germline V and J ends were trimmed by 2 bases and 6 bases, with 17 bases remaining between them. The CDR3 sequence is CASSLAGLTGAEQYF. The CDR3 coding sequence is TGTGCCAGCAGTTTAGCCGGACTAACGGGAGCCGAGCAGTACTTC.

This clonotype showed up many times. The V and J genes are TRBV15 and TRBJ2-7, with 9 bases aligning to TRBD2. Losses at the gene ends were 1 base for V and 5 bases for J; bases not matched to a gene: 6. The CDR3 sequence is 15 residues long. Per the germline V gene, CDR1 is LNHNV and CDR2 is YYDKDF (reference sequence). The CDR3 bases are TGTGCCACCAGCAGAGGGACTTTAGCGGGAGACGAGCAGTACTTC. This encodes CATSRGTLAGDEQYF.

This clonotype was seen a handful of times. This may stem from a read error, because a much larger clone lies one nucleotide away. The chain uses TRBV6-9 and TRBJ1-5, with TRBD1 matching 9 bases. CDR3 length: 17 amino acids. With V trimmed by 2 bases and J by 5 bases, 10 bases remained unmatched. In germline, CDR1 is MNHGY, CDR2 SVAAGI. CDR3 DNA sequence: TGTGCCAGCAGTTATAAAGGGACAGGGTTTGGCGATCAGCCCCAGCATTTT. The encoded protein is CASSYKGTGFGDQPQHF.

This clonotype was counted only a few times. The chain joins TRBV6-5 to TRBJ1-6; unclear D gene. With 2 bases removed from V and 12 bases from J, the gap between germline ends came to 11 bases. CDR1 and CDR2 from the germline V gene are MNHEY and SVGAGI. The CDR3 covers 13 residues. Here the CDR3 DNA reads TGTGCCAGCAGTTACGGGCCGGTCCTACCCCTCCACTTT. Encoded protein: CASSYGPVLPLHF.

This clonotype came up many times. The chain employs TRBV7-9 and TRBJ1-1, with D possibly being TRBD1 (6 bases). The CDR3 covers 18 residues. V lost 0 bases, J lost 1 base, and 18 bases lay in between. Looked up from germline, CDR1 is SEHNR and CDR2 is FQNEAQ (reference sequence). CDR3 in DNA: TGTGCCAGCAGCTTAGCGGGACACTTGAGACACACGAACACTGAAGCTTTCTTT. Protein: CASSLAGHLRHTNTEAFF.

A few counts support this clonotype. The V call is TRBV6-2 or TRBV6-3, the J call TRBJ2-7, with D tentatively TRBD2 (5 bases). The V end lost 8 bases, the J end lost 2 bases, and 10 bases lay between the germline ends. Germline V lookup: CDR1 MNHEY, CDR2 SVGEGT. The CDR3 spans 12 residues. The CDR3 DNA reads TGTGCCAGCCGGGGTTTTGCCTACGAGCAGTACTTC. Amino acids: CASRGFAYEQYF.

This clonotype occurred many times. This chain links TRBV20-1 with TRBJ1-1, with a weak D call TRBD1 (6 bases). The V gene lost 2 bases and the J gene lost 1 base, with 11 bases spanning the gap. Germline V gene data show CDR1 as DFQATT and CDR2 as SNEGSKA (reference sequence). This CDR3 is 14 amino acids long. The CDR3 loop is CSARRGTTNTEAFF. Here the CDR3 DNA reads TGCAGTGCTAGAAGAGGGACAACGAACACTGAAGCTTTCTTT.

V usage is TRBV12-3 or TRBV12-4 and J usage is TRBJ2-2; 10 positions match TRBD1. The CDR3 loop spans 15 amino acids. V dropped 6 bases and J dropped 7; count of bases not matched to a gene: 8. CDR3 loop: CASRPDRGQGGELFF. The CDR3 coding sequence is TGTGCCAGCAGACCAGACAGGGGGCAAGGCGGGGAGCTGTTTTTT.

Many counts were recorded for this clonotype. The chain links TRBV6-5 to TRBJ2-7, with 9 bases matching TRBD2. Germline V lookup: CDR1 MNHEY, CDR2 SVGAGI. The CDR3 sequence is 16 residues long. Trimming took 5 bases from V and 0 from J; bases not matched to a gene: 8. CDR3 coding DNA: TGTGCCAGCAGTACTGCGGGAGGGATCATCTCCTACGAGCAGTACTTC. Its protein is CASSTAGGIISYEQYF.